The 29 T cell receptor beta chains reported below all come from one sample, sequenced in a study of beta chain features in type 1 diabetes. Every bit of the isolated RNA underwent reverse transcription, so sequencing read expressed TCRB transcripts. Measured with immunoSEQ multiplex PCR; TCRdb has only the in-frame clones, and not every one. The table includes about 360,000 clones, over 9.5% detected once. Sample: naive CD4+ T cells from blood. The receptors shown here come from a man in his late teens or twenties in good health.

V and J are TRBV25-1 and TRBJ2-1; 7 bases line up with TRBD1. CDR3 size: 14 residues. Per germline, CDR1 MGHDK and CDR2 SYGVNS. V dropped 7 bases and J dropped 3; count of bases not matched to a gene: 6. This CDR3 reads CASTQTGHYNEQFF. The DNA for the CDR3 is TGTGCCAGCACACAGACAGGGCACTACAATGAGCAGTTCTTC.

The V and J genes are TRBV27 and TRBJ2-3, with a tentative D call TRBD1 (5 bases). Germline values: CDR1 MNHEY, CDR2 SMNVEV (reference sequence). This CDR3 has 15 amino acids. The V and J ends lost 2 bases and 1 base respectively, with 10 bases between them. The DNA of the CDR3 is TGTGCCAGCAGTTTAAGCGAACAGGGCACAGATACGCAGTATTTT. Amino acid sequence: CASSLSEQGTDTQYF.

CDR3 DNA sequence: TGTGCCTGGAGTGCCACCTACAGGGGGAGAAACTATGGCTACACCTTC. It translates to CAWSATYRGRNYGYTF. This chain links TRBV30 with TRBJ1-2; the match to TRBD1 covers 8 bases. There are 16 residues in the CDR3. J gave up 2 bases and V 1 base, and 9 bases lay outside the gene matches. Germline-derived CDR1 and CDR2 are GTSNPN and SVGIG (reference sequence).

This chain joins TRBV30 and TRBJ2-7; possible D gene TRBD2, 5 bases. V lost 0 bases to trimming and J lost 0 bases, with 15 bases between them. Germline V gene lookup returns CDR1 GTSNPN and CDR2 SVGIG (reference sequence). This CDR3 spans 16 amino acids. CDR3 nucleotides: TGTGCCTGGAGTGTTGCAGTGAGGGTCAGCTCCTACGAGCAGTACTTC. Translated, it gives CAWSVAVRVSSYEQYF.

This chain links TRBV29-1 with TRBJ1-5, with 12 bases lining up with TRBD1. The germline V gene has CDR1 SQVTM and CDR2 ANQGSEA. The length of the CDR3 is 14 residues. J was trimmed by 6 bases and V by 6 bases; bases with no gene match: 6. CDR3 in DNA: TGCAGCGTCGCAGGGACAGGGGGCCGTCAGCCCCAGCATTTT. It codes for CSVAGTGGRQPQHF.

V and J are TRBV6-5 and TRBJ1-2, with D perhaps matching TRBD1 (6 bases). The germline V gene has CDR1 MNHEY and CDR2 SVGAGI. There are 13 residues in the CDR3. V lost 5 bases to trimming and J lost 6 bases, with 13 bases between them. The CDR3 DNA sequence: TGTGCCAGCAGTCCCCAGAGGGGGAATGGCTACACCTTC. Translating gives CASSPQRGNGYTF.

This sequence joins TRBV10-3 and TRBJ2-1, with a possible D match to TRBD1 (8 bases). The V gene lost 6 bases and the J gene lost 6 bases, with 15 bases spanning the gap. The CDR3 contains 14 residues. Germline values: CDR1 ENHRY, CDR2 SYGVKD. Here the CDR3 DNA reads TGTGCCATCAGGGGAGCGGGGACAGGCAATGAGCAGTTCTTC. This codes for CAIRGAGTGNEQFF.

This clone has a handful of counts. The chain recombines TRBV7-9 with TRBJ1-1; maybe TRBD1 (5 bases). The CDR3 is 11 amino acids. The germline V gene encodes CDR1 SEHNR and CDR2 FQNEAQ (reference sequence). V lost 3 bases and J lost 8, with 7 bases in between. The CDR3 sequence is CASSLAGEAFF. Written as DNA, the CDR3 is TGTGCCAGCAGCTTGGCAGGGGAAGCTTTCTTT.

The table lists this clone with a few counts. The V gene is TRBV6-6, the J gene TRBJ1-2; D is perhaps TRBD1 (5 bases). V shed 5 bases and J shed 6 bases, with 7 bases lying between them. The CDR3 loop spans 11 amino acids. Per germline, CDR1 MNHNY and CDR2 SVGAGI (reference sequence). The DNA of the CDR3 is TGTGCCAGCAGTGGAGGGGATGGCTACACCTTC. Translation gives CASSGGDGYTF.

The genes are TRBV30 and TRBJ1-5; D is unresolved. CDR1 is GTSNPN and CDR2 is SVGIG in the germline V gene (reference sequence). The V end lost 1 base, the J end lost 7 bases, and 14 bases lay between the germline ends. The CDR3 is 14 amino acids. The CDR3 region has the DNA TGTGCCTGGAGTGGGGTCGGGAAGGGACAGCCCCAGCATTTT. Amino acid sequence: CAWSGVGKGQPQHF.

This clone was counted only a few times. CDR3 nucleotide sequence: TGTGCCAGCAGCTTTAGGACTAGCGGCACAGATACGCAGTATTTT. This codes for CASSFRTSGTDTQYF. V usage is TRBV5-6 and J usage is TRBJ2-3; 9 positions match TRBD2. This CDR3 region has 15 residues. Germline-derived CDR1 and CDR2 are SGHDT and YYEEEE. Germline trimming cut 2 bases from V and 1 base from J; bases unmatched to any gene: 2. The variable domain in full, with the rest retrieved from reference TRBV5-6 and TRBJ2-3, is DAGVTQSPTHLIKTRGQQVTLRCSPKSGHDTVSWYQQALGQGPQFIFQYYEEEERQRGNFPDRFSGHQFPNYSSELNVNALLLGDSALYLCASSFRTSGTDTQYFGPGTRLTVL.

This clone was detected only a few times. V gene TRBV18 combines with J gene TRBJ2-2, with a tentative D call TRBD2 (6 bases). CDR1 and CDR2 from the germline V gene are KGHSH and LQKENI. V lost 6 bases and J 2 bases, leaving 13 bases between the germline ends. This CDR3 is 15 amino acids long. CDR3 bases: TGTGCCAGCTCGTCCGGGACTCCTAACACCGGGGAGCTGTTTTTT. Amino acid sequence: CASSSGTPNTGELFF.

At least ten counts were recorded for this clone. This chain joins TRBV28 and TRBJ2-3; no clear D. Looked up from germline, CDR1 is MDHEN and CDR2 is SYDVKM. With 6 bases removed from V and 5 bases from J, the gap between germline ends came to 9 bases. CDR3 length: 12 residues. The CDR3 protein is CASRLPGDTQYF. CDR3 nucleotide sequence: TGTGCCAGCAGACTACCGGGAGATACGCAGTATTTT. Using reference TRBV28 and TRBJ2-3 for the parts outside the CDR3, the full variable domain is DVKVTQSSRYLVKRTGEKVFLECVQDMDHENMFWYRQDPGLGLRLIYFSYDVKMKEKGDIPEGYSVSREKKERFSLILESASTNQTSMYLCASRLPGDTQYFGPGTRLTVL.

This clone was counted only a few times. The chain has TRBV5-6 and TRBJ2-7; possibly TRBD1 for D (6 bases). CDR3 length equals 16 residues. Trimming left V 0 bases short and J 4 bases short, with 17 bases between. The V gene's germline CDR1 is SGHDT and CDR2 YYEEEE. The DNA of the CDR3 is TGTGCCAGCAGCTTGGATCCCGTTACAGGGAGATACGAGCAGTACTTC. Translating it yields CASSLDPVTGRYEQYF.

This chain uses TRBV10-3 with TRBJ2-2; 7 bases match TRBD2. V lost 2 bases to trimming and J lost 6 bases; unmatched junction nucleotides: 12. This CDR3 has 17 residues. Per the germline V gene, CDR1 is ENHRY and CDR2 is SYGVKD. CDR3 protein: CAISEAPQAGEAGELFF. CDR3 nucleotide sequence: TGTGCCATCAGTGAGGCGCCCCAGGCGGGGGAAGCCGGGGAGCTGTTTTTT.

This clone was detected a few times. The chain is built from TRBV7-8 and TRBJ2-7; D perhaps matches TRBD2 (6 bases). The CDR3 contains 13 residues. Trimming stripped 3 bases from V and 1 base from J, with 7 bases between. In germline, CDR1 is SGHVS, CDR2 FQNEAQ. In DNA form, the CDR3 reads TGTGCCAGCAGCTTGCGGGAATCCTACGAGCAGTACTTC. Protein product: CASSLRESYEQYF.

The chain couples TRBV28 to TRBJ1-5; D gene unclear. The CDR3 length is 13 residues. Trimming pared 1 base from V and 4 bases from J, leaving 5 bases between. Germline values: CDR1 MDHEN, CDR2 SYDVKM. In DNA form, the CDR3 reads TGTGCCAGCAGTTTATACCTAAATCAGCCCCAGCATTTT. Translation: CASSLYLNQPQHF.

The chain joins TRBV18 to TRBJ1-5, with D perhaps matching TRBD1 (6 bases). Germline loops: CDR1 KGHSH, CDR2 LQKENI. Deletions cut 3 bases from V and 4 bases from J, with 13 bases between. This CDR3 contains 15 residues. The CDR3 coding sequence is TGTGCCAGCTCACCTATGGACAGTCAGAATCAGCCCCAGCATTTT. This translates into CASSPMDSQNQPQHF.

This clone was seen only a few times. The V and J genes are TRBV11-3 and TRBJ2-3, with a tentative D call TRBD2 (5 bases). This CDR3 is built from 17 residues. The germline gives CDR1 SGHNT, CDR2 YENEEA. Trimming stripped 3 bases from V and 4 bases from J, with 20 bases between. The CDR3 nucleotides are TGTGCCAGCAGCTTGGGAATGAGCGGAGGTGGCGCAGATACGCAGTATTTT. Amino acids: CASSLGMSGGGADTQYF.

The gene calls are TRBV19 and TRBJ1-5, with D possibly matching TRBD1 (5 bases). The CDR3 extends over 14 amino acids. V was trimmed by 5 bases and J by 5 bases, leaving 13 bases between them. CDR1 and CDR2 from the germline V gene are LNHDA and SQIVND (reference sequence). This CDR3 reads CASSAQGIYQPQHF. In DNA form, the CDR3 reads TGTGCCAGTAGTGCCCAGGGTATCTATCAGCCCCAGCATTTT.

The V gene is TRBV18, the J gene TRBJ2-6; D is uncertain. Trimming pared 8 bases from V and 0 bases from J, leaving 14 bases between. The germline CDR1 and CDR2 sequences are KGHSH and LQKENI. This CDR3 has 16 amino acids. CDR3 sequence (DNA): TGTGCCAGCCCCGCAGTATCTGGCTCTGGGGCCAACGTCCTGACTTTC. Amino acids: CASPAVSGSGANVLTF.

V usage is TRBV2 and J usage is TRBJ2-7; D may be TRBD1 (6 bases). From germline, CDR1 is SNHLY and CDR2 FYNNEI. The CDR3 runs to 13 residues. Trimming took off 6 bases at V and 5 bases at J, with 14 bases between the two ends. DNA for the CDR3: TGTGCCAGCAGATCTACAGGGACCCACGAGCAGTACTTC. Its protein is CASRSTGTHEQYF.

V is TRBV9 and J is TRBJ1-1; TRBD1 is a possible D gene (6 bases). CDR1 is SGDLS and CDR2 is YYNGEE in the germline V gene. V lost 4 bases and J lost 3, with 16 bases in between. The CDR3 spans 15 residues. CDR3 amino acids: CASSRGGGADTEAFF. For the CDR3, the DNA is TGTGCCAGCAGCAGGGGAGGGGGGGCGGACACTGAAGCTTTCTTT.

This clone was counted a few times. The J gene is TRBJ1-5, the V gene TRBV7-2; 9 nucleotides agree with TRBD1. Germline CDR1 SGHTA, CDR2 FQGNSA. The CDR3 length is 15 residues. The trim removed 4 bases at V and 1 base at J, leaving 2 bases unmatched. The CDR3 region is CASSWGQGSNQPQHF. The CDR3 coding sequence is TGTGCCAGCAGCTGGGGACAGGGCAGCAATCAGCCCCAGCATTTT.

This clone was seen ten or more times. V is TRBV4-3 and J is TRBJ2-7, with D possibly matching TRBD1 (6 bases). V gave up 0 bases and J gave up 7 bases, with 13 bases separating them. The germline V gene has CDR1 LGHNA and CDR2 YSLEER. The CDR3 length is 14 residues. The CDR3 region is CASSQDSGAREQYF. The DNA of the CDR3 is TGCGCCAGCAGCCAAGATTCAGGGGCTCGAGAGCAGTACTTC.

This sequence joins TRBV15 and TRBJ1-2; 10 nucleotides agree with TRBD1. This CDR3 has 14 residues. Germline values: CDR1 LNHNV, CDR2 YYDKDF (reference sequence). With 3 bases clipped from V and 8 bases from J, the junction kept 6 bases outside the gene matches. The DNA for the CDR3 is TGTGCCACCAGCAGTAGACAGGGGGCCGGCGGCTACACCTTC. Translating gives CATSSRQGAGGYTF.

This clone has a handful of counts. The V call is TRBV4-3, the J call TRBJ1-3; no reliable D call. The CDR3 is made up of 13 amino acids. Trimming shortened V by 0 bases and J by 5 bases, and 5 bases separated the two germline ends. Germline-derived CDR1 and CDR2 are LGHNA and YSLEER. CDR3 DNA: TGCGCCAGCAGCCAAGATTGGCGAAACACCATATATTTT. This translates into CASSQDWRNTIYF.

This clone was counted a few times. The gene calls are TRBV5-1 and TRBJ2-3; TRBD2 matches at 11 bases. With 0 bases clipped from V and 2 bases from J, the junction kept 5 bases outside the gene matches. Germline V CDR1 and CDR2: SGHRS, YFSETQ. The CDR3 extends over 17 amino acids. The CDR3 DNA reads TGCGCCAGCAGCTTGGTCCTAGCGGGGGGTCCCACAGATACGCAGTATTTT. It codes for CASSLVLAGGPTDTQYF.

This clone was found a few times. V usage is TRBV4-3 and J usage is TRBJ1-2, with D possibly being TRBD1 (5 bases). V gave up 0 bases and J gave up 4 bases, with 12 bases separating them. Germline CDR1 reads LGHNA; CDR2 reads YSLEER. CDR3 length equals 15 residues. For the CDR3, the DNA is TGCGCCAGCAGCCAAGAAGACAGCTCGTTCTATGGCTACACCTTC. Residues: CASSQEDSSFYGYTF.